This T cell receptor beta chain derives from a study of blood T cell repertoires in COVID-19. Study overall: Spain, Italy and the United States supplied samples that represented acute and convalescent COVID-19. The cDNA or gDNA used as material had been derived from T cells, B-cell-depleted T cells, or PBMCs.

This clone was seen a handful of times. V was clipped by 4 bases and J by 0 bases, with 10 bases between them. Germline V gene sequence: CDR1 SNHLY, CDR2 FYNNEI. The CDR3 consists of 16 residues. In the original processing: Amplifying reference gene primers gave estimates of nucleated cell counts. Here immunoSEQ multiplex PCR was the method, and the copy in TCRdb shows in-frame clones only, minus some. Clonal size and the V and J genes are those of that table, whereas D and trimming came from the DNA. The table has under 250,000 clones, 65% to 85% seen once. The rearrangement uses TRBV2 and TRBJ2-6, with D possibly being TRBD1 (6 bases). This sequence was found in a woman aged 30 to 39 who had recovered from COVID-19. Sequences were obtained from peripheral blood. In DNA form, the CDR3 reads TGTGCCAGCAGTGCTCAGGGGTCCTCTGGGGCCAACGTCCTGACTTTC. It translates to CASSAQGSSGANVLTF.